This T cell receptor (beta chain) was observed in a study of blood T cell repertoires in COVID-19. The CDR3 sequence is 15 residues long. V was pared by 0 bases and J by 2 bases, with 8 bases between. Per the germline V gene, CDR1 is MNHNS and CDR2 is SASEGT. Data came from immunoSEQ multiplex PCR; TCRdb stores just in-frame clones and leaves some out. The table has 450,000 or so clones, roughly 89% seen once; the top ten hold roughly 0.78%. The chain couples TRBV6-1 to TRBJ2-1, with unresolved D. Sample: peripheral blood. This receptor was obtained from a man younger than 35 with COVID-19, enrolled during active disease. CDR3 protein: CASSEASPAYNEQFF. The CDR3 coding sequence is TGTGCCAGCAGTGAAGCCTCGCCAGCCTACAATGAGCAGTTCTTC.